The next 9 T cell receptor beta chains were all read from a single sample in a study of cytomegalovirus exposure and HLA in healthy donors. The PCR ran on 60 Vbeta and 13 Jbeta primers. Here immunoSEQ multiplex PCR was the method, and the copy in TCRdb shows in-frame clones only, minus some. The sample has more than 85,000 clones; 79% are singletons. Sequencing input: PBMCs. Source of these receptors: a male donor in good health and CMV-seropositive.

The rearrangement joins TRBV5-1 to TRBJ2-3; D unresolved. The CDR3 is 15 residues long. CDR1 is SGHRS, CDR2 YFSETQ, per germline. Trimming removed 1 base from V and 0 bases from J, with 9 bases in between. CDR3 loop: CASSLLSTSTDTQYF. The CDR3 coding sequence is TGCGCCAGCAGCTTGTTGTCCACTAGCACAGATACGCAGTATTTT.

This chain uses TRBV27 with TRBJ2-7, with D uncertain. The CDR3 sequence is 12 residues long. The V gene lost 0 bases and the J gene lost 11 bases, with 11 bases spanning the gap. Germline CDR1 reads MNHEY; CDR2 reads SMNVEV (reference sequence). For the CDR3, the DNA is TGTGCCAGCAGTTTATCGGGCAGCCAAGAGTACTTC. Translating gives CASSLSGSQEYF.

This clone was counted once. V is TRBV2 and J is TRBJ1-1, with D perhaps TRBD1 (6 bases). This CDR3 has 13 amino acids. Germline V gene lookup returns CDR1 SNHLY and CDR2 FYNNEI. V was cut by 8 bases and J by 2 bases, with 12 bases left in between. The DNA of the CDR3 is TGTGCCAGCTTCTCAGGGGTTAACACTGAAGCTTTCTTT. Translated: CASFSGVNTEAFF.

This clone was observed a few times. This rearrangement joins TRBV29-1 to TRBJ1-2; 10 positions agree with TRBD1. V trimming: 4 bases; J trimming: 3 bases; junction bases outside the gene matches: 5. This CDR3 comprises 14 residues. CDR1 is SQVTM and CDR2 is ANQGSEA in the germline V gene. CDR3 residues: CSVAAGQGDYGYTF. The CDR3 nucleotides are TGCAGCGTTGCGGCCGGACAGGGGGACTATGGCTACACCTTC.

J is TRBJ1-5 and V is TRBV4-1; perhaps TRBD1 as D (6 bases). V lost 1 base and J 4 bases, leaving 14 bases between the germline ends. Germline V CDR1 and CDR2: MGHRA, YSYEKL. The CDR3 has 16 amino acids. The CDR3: CASSQVAGRGNQPQHF. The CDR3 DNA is TGCGCCAGCAGCCAAGTGGCAGGGAGGGGGAATCAGCCCCAGCATTTT.

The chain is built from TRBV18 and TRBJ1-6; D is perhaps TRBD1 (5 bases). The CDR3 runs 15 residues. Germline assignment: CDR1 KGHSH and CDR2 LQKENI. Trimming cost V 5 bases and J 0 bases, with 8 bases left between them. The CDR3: CASSWTSSYNSPLHF. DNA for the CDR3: TGTGCCAGCTCATGGACAAGCTCCTATAATTCACCCCTCCACTTT.

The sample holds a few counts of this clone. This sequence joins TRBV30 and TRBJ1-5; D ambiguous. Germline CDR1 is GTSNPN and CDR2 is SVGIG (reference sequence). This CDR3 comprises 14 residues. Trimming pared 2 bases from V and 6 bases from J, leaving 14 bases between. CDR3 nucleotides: TGTGCCTGGAGTCACTGGGCGGGTGGTCAGCCCCAGCATTTT. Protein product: CAWSHWAGGQPQHF. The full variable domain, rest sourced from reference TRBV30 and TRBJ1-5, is SQTIHQWPATLVQPVGSPLSLECTVEGTSNPNLYWYRQAAGRGLQLLFYSVGIGQISSEVPQNLSASRPQDRQFILSSKKLLLSDSGFYLCAWSHWAGGQPQHFGDGTRLSIL.

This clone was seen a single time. Written as DNA, the CDR3 is TGTGCCAGCAGTGAACGGGGTGCATATGGCTACACCTTC. It specifies CASSERGAYGYTF. This chain links TRBV2 with TRBJ1-2, with unresolved D. V was clipped by 2 bases and J by 5 bases, with 9 bases between them. From germline, CDR1 is SNHLY and CDR2 FYNNEI. CDR3 length: 13 residues.

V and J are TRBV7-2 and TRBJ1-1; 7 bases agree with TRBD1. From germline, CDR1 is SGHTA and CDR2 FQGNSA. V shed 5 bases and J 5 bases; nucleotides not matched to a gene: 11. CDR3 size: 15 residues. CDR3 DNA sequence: TGTGCCAGCAGCCGGGCGGGACAGCGGCCGACTGAAGCTTTCTTT. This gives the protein CASSRAGQRPTEAFF.